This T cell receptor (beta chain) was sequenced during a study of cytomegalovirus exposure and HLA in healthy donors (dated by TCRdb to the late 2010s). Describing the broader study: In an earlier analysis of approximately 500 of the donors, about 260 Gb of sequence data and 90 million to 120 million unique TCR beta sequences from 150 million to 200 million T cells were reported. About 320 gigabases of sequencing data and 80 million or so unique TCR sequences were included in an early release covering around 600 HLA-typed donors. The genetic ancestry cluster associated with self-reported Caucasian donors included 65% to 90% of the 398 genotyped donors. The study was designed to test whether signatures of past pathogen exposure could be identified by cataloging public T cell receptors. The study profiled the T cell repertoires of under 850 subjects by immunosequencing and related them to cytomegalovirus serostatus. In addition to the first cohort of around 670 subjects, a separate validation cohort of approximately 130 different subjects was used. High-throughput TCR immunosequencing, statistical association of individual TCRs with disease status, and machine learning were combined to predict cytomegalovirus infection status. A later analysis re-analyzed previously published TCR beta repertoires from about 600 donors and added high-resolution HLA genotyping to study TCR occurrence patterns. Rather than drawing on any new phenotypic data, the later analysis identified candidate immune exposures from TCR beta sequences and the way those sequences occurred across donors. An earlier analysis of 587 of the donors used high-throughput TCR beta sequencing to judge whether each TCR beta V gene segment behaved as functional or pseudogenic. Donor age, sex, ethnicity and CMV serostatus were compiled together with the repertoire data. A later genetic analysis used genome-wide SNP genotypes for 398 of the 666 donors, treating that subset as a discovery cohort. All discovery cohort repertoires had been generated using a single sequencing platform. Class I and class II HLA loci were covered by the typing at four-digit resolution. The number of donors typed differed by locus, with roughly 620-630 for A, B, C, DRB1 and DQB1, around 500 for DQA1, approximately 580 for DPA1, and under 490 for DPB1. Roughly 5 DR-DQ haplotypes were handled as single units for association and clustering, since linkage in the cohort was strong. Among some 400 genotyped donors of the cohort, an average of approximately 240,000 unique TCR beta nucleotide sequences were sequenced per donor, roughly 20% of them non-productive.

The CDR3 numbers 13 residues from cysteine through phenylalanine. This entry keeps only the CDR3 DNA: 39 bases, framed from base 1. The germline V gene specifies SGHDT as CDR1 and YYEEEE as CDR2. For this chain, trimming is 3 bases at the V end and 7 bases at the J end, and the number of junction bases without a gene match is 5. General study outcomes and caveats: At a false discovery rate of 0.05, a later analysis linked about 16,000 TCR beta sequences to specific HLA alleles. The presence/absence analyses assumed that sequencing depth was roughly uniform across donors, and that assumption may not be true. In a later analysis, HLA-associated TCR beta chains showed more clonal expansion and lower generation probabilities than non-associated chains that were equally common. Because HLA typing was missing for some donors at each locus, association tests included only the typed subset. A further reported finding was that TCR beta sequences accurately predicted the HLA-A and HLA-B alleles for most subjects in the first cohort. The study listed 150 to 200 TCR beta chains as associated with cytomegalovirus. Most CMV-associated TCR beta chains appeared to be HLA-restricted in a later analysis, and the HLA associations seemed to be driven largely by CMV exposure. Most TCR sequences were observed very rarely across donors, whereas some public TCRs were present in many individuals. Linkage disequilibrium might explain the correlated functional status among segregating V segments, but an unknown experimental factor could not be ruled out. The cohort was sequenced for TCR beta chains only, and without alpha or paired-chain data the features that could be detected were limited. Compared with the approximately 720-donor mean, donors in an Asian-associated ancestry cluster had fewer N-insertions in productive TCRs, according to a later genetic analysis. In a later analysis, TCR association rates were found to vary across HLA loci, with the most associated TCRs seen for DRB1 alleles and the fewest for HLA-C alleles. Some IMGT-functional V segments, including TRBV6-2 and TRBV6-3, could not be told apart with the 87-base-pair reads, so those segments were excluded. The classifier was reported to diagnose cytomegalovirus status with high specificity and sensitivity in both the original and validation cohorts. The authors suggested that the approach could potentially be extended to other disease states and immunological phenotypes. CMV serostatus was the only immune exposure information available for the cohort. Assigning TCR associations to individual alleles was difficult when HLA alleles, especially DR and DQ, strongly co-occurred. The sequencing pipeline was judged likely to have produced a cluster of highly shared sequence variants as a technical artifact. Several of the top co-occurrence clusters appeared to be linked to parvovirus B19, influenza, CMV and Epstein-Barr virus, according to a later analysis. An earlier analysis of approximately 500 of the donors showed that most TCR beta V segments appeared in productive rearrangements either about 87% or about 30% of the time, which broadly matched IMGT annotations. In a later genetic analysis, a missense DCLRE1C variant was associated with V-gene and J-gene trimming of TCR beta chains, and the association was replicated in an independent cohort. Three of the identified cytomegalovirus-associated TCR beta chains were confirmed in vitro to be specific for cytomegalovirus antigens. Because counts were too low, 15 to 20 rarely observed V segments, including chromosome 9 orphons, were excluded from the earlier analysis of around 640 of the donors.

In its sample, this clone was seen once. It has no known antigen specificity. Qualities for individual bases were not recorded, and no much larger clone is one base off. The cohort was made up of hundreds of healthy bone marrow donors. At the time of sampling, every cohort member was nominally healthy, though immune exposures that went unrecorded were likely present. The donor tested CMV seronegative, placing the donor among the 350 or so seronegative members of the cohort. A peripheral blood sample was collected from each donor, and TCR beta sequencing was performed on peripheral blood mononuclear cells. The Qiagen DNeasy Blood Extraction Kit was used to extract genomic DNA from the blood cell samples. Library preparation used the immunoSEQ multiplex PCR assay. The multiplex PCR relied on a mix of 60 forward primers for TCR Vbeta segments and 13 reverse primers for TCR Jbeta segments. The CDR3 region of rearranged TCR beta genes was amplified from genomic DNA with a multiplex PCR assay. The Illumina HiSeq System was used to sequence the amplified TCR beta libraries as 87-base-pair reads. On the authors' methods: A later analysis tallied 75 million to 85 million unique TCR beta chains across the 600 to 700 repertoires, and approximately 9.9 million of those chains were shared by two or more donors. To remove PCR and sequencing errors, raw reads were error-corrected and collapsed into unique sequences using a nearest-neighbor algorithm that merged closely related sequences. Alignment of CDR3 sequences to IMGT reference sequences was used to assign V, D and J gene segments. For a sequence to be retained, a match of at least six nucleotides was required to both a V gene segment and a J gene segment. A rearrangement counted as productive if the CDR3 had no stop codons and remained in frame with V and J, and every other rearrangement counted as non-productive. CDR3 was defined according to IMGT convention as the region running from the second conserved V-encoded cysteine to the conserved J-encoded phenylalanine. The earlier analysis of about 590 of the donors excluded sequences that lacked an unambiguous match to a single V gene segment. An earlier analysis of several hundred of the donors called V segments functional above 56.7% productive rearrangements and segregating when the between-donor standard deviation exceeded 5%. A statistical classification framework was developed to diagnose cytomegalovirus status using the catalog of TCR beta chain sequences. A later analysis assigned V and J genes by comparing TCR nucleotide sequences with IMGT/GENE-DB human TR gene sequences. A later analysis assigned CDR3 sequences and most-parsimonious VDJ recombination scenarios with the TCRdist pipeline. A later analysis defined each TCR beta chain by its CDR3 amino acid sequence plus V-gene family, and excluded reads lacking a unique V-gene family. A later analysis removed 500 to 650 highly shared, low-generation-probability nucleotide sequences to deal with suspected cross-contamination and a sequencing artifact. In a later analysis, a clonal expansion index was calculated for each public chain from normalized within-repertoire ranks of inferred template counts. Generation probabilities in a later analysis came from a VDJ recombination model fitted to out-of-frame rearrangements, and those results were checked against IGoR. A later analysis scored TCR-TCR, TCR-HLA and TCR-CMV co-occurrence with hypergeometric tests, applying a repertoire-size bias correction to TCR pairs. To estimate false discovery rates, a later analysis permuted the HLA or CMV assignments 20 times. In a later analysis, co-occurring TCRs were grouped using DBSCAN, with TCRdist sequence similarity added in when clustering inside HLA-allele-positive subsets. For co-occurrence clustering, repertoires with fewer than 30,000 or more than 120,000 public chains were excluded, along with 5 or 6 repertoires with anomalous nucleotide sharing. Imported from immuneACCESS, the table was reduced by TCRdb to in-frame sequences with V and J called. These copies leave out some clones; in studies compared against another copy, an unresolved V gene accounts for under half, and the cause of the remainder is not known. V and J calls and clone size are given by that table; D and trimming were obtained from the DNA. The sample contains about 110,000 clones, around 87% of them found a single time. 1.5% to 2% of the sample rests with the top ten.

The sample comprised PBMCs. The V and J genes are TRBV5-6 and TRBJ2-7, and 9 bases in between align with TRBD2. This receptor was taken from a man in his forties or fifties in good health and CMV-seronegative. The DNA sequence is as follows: TGTGCCAGCAGCTGGGGCGCGGGGGGGGAGCAGTACTTC. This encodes CASSWGAGGEQYF.